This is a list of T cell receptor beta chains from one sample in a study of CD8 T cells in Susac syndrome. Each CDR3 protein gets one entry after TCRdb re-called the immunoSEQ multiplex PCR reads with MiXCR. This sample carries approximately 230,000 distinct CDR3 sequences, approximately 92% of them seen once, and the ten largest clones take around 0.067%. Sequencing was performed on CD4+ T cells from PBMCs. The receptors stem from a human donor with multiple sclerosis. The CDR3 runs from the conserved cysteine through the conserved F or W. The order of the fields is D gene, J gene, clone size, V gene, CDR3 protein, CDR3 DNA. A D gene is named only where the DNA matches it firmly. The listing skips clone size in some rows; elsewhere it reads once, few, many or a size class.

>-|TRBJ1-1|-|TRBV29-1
CSVDFSMNTEAFF
TGCAGCGTTGACTTCAGCATGAACACTGAAGCTTTCTTT
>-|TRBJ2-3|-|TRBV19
CASSREGGGDTQYF
TGTGCCAGTAGTCGGGAAGGGGGTGGCGATACGCAGTATTTT
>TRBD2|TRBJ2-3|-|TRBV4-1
CASSQSPLSGRTDTQYF
TGCGCCAGCAGCCAGAGCCCCCTCAGCGGGAGGACAGATACGCAGTATTTT
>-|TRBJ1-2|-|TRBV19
CASSISSGPYGYTF
TGTGCCAGTAGTATATCGTCCGGGCCCTATGGCTACACCTTC
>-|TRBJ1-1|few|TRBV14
CASSPRLGGTEAFF
TGTGCCAGCAGTCCTCGACTGGGGGGCACTGAAGCTTTCTTT
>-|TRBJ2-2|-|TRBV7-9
CASSLTRTNTGELFF
TGTGCCAGCAGCTTAACAAGGACAAACACCGGGGAGCTGTTTTTT
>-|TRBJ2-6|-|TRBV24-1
CATSSGAGANVLTF
TGTGCCACCAGTTCAGGGGCTGGGGCCAACGTCCTGACTTTC
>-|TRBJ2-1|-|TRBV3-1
CASSQDGSLAYNEQFF
TGTGCCAGCAGCCAAGACGGTAGCTTGGCCTACAATGAGCAGTTCTTC
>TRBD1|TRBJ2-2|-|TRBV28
CASSLPTGAGGELFF
TGTGCCAGCAGTTTGCCAACAGGGGCAGGAGGGGAGCTGTTTTTT
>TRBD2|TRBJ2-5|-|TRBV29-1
CSAARGLAQETQYF
TGCAGCGCCGCAAGGGGACTAGCCCAAGAGACCCAGTACTTC
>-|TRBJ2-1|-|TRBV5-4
CASSSNRDNEQFF
TGTGCCAGCAGCTCGAACAGGGACAATGAGCAGTTCTTC
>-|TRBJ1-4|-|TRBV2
CASSARHINEKLFF
TGTGCCAGCAGTGCCAGACACATAAACGAAAAACTGTTTTTT
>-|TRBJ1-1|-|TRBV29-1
CSVARDTEAFF
TGCAGCGTTGCCAGGGACACTGAAGCTTTCTTT
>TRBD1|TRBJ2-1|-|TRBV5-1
CASSLTGTAPNEQFF
TGCGCCAGCAGCTTGACCGGGACAGCTCCCAATGAGCAGTTCTTC
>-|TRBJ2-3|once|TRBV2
CASIALWPMPHHPNTDTQYF
TGTGCCAGCATCGCCCTTTGGCCTATGCCCCACCATCCTAACACAGATACGCAGTATTTT
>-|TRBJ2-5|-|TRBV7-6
CASSLGPQAQETQYF
TGTGCCAGCAGCTTAGGGCCACAGGCCCAAGAGACCCAGTACTTC
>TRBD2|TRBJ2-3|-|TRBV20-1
CSAWTPREREGRDTQYF
TGCAGTGCTTGGACCCCTAGAGAGCGGGAGGGCCGGGATACGCAGTATTTT
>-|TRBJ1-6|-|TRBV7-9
CASSSNLIPLHF
TGTGCCAGCAGCTCGAACCTGATACCCCTCCACTTT
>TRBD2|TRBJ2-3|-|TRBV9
CASSAGNSGRFPDTQYF
TGTGCCAGCAGCGCGGGAAATAGCGGGAGGTTCCCAGATACGCAGTATTTT
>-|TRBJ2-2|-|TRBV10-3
CAIRQQGRTGELFF
TGTGCCATCAGGCAACAGGGTCGCACCGGGGAGCTGTTTTTT
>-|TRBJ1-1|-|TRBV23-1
CASSHLDGRLNTEAFF
TGCGCCAGCAGTCACCTGGATGGACGGTTGAACACTGAAGCTTTCTTT
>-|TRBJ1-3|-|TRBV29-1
CSVVGTPHSGNTIYF
TGCAGCGTTGTTGGGACACCCCACTCTGGAAACACCATATATTTT
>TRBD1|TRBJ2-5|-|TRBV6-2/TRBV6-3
CASSTRQGPETQYF
TGTGCCAGCAGCACCCGACAGGGGCCAGAGACCCAGTACTTC
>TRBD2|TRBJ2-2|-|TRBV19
CASSTLAGELFF
TGTGCCAGTAGTACACTAGCGGGGGAGCTGTTTTTT
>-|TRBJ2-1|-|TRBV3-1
CASSQELWAGDYNEQFF
TGTGCCAGCAGCCAAGAATTGTGGGCAGGGGATTACAATGAGCAGTTCTTC